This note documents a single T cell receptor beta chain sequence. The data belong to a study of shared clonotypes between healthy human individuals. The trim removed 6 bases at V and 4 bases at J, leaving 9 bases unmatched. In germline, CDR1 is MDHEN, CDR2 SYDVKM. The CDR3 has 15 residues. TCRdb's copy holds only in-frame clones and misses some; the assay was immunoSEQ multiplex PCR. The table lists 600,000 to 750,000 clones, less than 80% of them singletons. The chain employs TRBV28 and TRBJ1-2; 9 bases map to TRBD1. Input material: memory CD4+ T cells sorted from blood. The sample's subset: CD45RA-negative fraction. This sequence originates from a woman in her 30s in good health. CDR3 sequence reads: CASSRTGGRIYGYTF. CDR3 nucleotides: TGTGCCAGCAGCCGAACAGGGGGCAGGATCTATGGCTACACCTTC.